Presented here are 13 T cell receptor beta chains from one specimen sequenced in a study of blood T cell repertoires in COVID-19. Generated by immunoSEQ multiplex PCR, the TCRdb table keeps only in-frame clones and is missing some. The data show hundreds of thousands of clones, about 84% seen once. Sequencing input: PBMCs or T cells enriched from blood (not recorded which). The origin of the receptors is a man younger than 45 with acute COVID-19.

This rearrangement joins TRBV3-1 (or the pseudogene TRBV3-2) to TRBJ1-4, with 8 bases matching TRBD1. The CDR3 extends over 15 amino acids. Germline CDR1 is LGHDT and CDR2 is YNNKEL (reference sequence). Trimming cost V 4 bases and J 8 bases; bases outside gene matches: 9. Here the CDR3 DNA reads TGTGCCAGCAGCCGGTCAGGGGGCGGATCAGAAAAACTGTTTTTT. It is translated as CASSRSGGGSEKLFF.

V is TRBV18 and J is TRBJ2-7; 8 bases agree with TRBD1. Germline lookup yields CDR1 KGHSH and CDR2 LQKENI. V was pared by 1 base and J by 4 bases, with 6 bases of the junction left unmatched. The CDR3 extends over 15 amino acids. The CDR3 DNA sequence: TGTGCCAGCTCACCACAGGCAGGGGGCATGTACGAGCAGTACTTC. Translated: CASSPQAGGMYEQYF.

This rearrangement joins TRBV7-2 to TRBJ1-1; maybe TRBD1 (5 bases). CDR1 and CDR2 from the germline V gene are SGHTA and FQGNSA. The CDR3 covers 15 residues. Trimming removed 2 bases at V and 4 bases at J, with 14 bases between. In DNA, the CDR3 is TGTGCCAGCAGCTTAATGGGGGGTCGAGGCACTGAAGCTTTCTTT. Residues: CASSLMGGRGTEAFF.

This clone was counted a single time. The rearrangement uses TRBV4-1 and TRBJ2-1, with D perhaps TRBD2 (5 bases). V was pared by 0 bases and J by 9 bases, with 18 bases between. The CDR3 sequence is 16 residues long. Germline CDR1 MGHRA, CDR2 YSYEKL. The DNA for the CDR3 is TGCGCCAGCAGCCAAGATCCCAGCGGATCCTTAGGTGAGCAGTTCTTC. Its translation: CASSQDPSGSLGEQFF.

This chain connects TRBV19 to TRBJ1-4; D may be TRBD1 (5 bases). The germline CDR1 and CDR2 sequences are LNHDA and SQIVND (reference sequence). Trimming cost V 8 bases and J 3 bases, with 13 bases left between them. The CDR3 sequence is 14 residues long. CDR3 in DNA: TGTGCCAGTGGGGGGGGACCGGCTAATGAAAAACTGTTTTTT. Its translation is CASGGGPANEKLFF.

The J gene is TRBJ1-3, the V gene TRBV7-9; 8 bases fit TRBD1. CDR1 SEHNR and CDR2 FQNEAQ come from the germline V gene (reference sequence). The J segment lost 4 bases and the V segment lost 5 bases, leaving 7 bases of the junction unmatched. This CDR3 is 15 amino acids long. The CDR3 protein is CASSLRTGSGNTIYF. The CDR3 DNA sequence: TGTGCCAGCAGCCTGAGGACAGGGTCGGGAAACACCATATATTTT.

This clone has just one count. V gene TRBV10-3 combines with J gene TRBJ2-1; D may be TRBD1 (5 bases). Trimming pared 4 bases from V and 7 bases from J, leaving 20 bases between. The CDR3 totals 16 residues. CDR1 is ENHRY and CDR2 is SYGVKD in the germline V gene. The chain's CDR3 is CAISAMQGRKYNEQFF. The DNA for the CDR3 is TGTGCCATCAGTGCGATGCAGGGTAGAAAATATAATGAGCAGTTCTTC.

Only a few counts were recorded for this clone. The J gene is TRBJ1-5, the V gene TRBV9, with 7 bases fitting TRBD1. The CDR3 is 14 residues long. After removal of 4 bases from V and 4 bases from J, the junction contained 5 bases not matched to a gene. The germline gives CDR1 SGDLS, CDR2 YYNGEE. The CDR3 loop reads CASSTGTANQPQHF. The CDR3 DNA reads TGTGCCAGCAGCACCGGGACAGCTAATCAGCCCCAGCATTTT.

This clone was recorded once. This CDR3 reads CASSDSGGGGYTF. As DNA, the CDR3 is TGTGCCAGCAGCGACTCAGGGGGTGGGGGCTACACCTTC. The chain recombines TRBV28 with TRBJ1-2, with 7 bases matching TRBD1. With 6 bases clipped from V and 8 bases from J, the junction kept 9 bases outside the gene matches. The CDR3 extends over 13 amino acids. From germline, CDR1 is MDHEN and CDR2 SYDVKM.

V is TRBV21-1 and J is TRBJ1-2; the table gives TRBD1 as D, unverified against the DNA. TRBV21-1 is deemed a pseudogene. The CDR3 sequence is 14 residues long. CDR3 nucleotides: TGTGCCAGCAGCACTCCGGGACAAAGCTATGGCTACACCTTC. This encodes CASSTPGQSYGYTF.

V and J are TRBV6-1 and TRBJ2-2, with 11 positions matching TRBD2. The trim removed 4 bases at V and 3 bases at J, leaving 4 bases unmatched. The CDR3 has 16 amino acids. CDR1 MNHNS and CDR2 SASEGT come from the germline V gene. CDR3: CASSVTSGAYTGELFF. CDR3 sequence (DNA): TGTGCCAGCAGTGTGACTAGCGGGGCTTACACCGGGGAGCTGTTTTTT.

The chain links TRBV19 to TRBJ2-1; TRBD2 matches at 10 bases. V lost 5 bases, J lost 4 bases, and 5 bases stayed unmatched. The CDR3 is 15 amino acids. The germline V gene encodes CDR1 LNHDA and CDR2 SQIVND (reference sequence). The CDR3 sequence: CASSSGTSEYNEQFF. In DNA, the CDR3 is TGTGCCAGTAGTTCCGGGACTAGCGAGTACAATGAGCAGTTCTTC.

This rearrangement joins TRBV6-5 to TRBJ1-5; D is uncertain. Trimming took 4 bases from V and 1 from J, leaving 8 bases between them. The germline CDR1 and CDR2 sequences are MNHEY and SVGAGI. The CDR3 totals 14 residues. The DNA for the CDR3 is TGTGCCAGCAGTTCGGGAGTGAGCAATCAGCCCCAGCATTTT. Amino acids: CASSSGVSNQPQHF.